This note documents a single T cell receptor beta chain sequence. Antigen: not known. The data belong to a study of CD8 T cells in Susac syndrome. In the study overall: Patients with Susac syndrome were therapy-naive, treated with corticosteroids, or treated with intravenous immunoglobulin alone when blood was collected. The study's findings and limits: Susac-specific public clones in total CD8+ repertoires numbered sixteen; in CD8+ TEMRA repertoires, they numbered 5 or 6.

A quantity of about 0.5 to 1 ug RNA underwent reverse transcription using random hexamers. TCRdb re-derived calls from the immunoSEQ multiplex PCR reads in MiXCR, one entry per CDR3 protein. The table has fewer than 85,000 distinct CDR3 sequences, less than 95% seen once. Trimming removed 7 bases from V and 16 bases from J, with 11 bases in between. The CDR3 has 10 amino acids. Looked up from germline, CDR1 is SNHLY and CDR2 is FYNNEI. TCR beta sequencing was performed on blood CD8+ and CD4+ T cells. This sequence joins TRBV2 and TRBJ1-6, with TRBD1 as a possible D gene (5 bases). The receptor comes from a human donor with Susac syndrome. Sequencing input: CD8+ T cells from PBMCs. CDR3 sequence: CASTGTALHF. In DNA form, the CDR3 reads TGTGCCAGCACAGGGACGGCTCTCCACTTT.